Shown below are 3 T cell receptor beta chains from a single sample sequenced in a study of blood T cell repertoires in COVID-19 (dated by TCRdb to between 2020 and 2021). The library was prepared using the immunoSEQ multiplex PCR assay. In TCRdb, the immuneACCESS table is reduced to in-frame sequences with V and J assigned. These tables do not hold every clone; where another copy was compared, an unresolved V gene accounts for under half, and the others remain unexplained. The sample yields about 270,000 clones; 88% were counted once. The top ten clones comprise about 3% of the sample. Sequenced input: PBMCs or T cells enriched from blood (not recorded which). These receptors all come from a woman aged 50 to 60 who had recovered from COVID-19.

The DNA for the CDR3 is TGTGCCAGCAGCCAAGATCTTTCTAGACCGCAGTTCTTC. Its translation is CASSQDLSRPQFF. The chain links TRBV3-1 (or the pseudogene TRBV3-2) to TRBJ2-1, with no clear D. The CDR3 is 13 amino acids. Germline CDR1 is LGHDT and CDR2 is YNNKEL (reference sequence). Trimming pared 0 bases from V and 12 bases from J, leaving 12 bases between.

The chain employs TRBV30 and TRBJ1-6; possible D gene TRBD1, 6 bases. The length of the CDR3 is 13 residues. The germline V gene encodes CDR1 GTSNPN and CDR2 SVGIG (reference sequence). The V and J ends lost 1 base and 8 bases respectively, with 9 bases between them. CDR3 sequence reads: CAWSAAGDSPLHF. The CDR3 nucleotides read TGTGCCTGGAGTGCGGCAGGGGATTCACCCCTCCACTTT.

The chain uses TRBV29-1 and TRBJ1-1; D remains unclear. CDR1 is SQVTM and CDR2 is ANQGSEA in the germline V gene. Trimming removed 7 bases from V and 1 base from J, with 7 bases in between. This CDR3 has 11 residues. In DNA, the CDR3 is TGCAGCGATAGACAGAACACTGAAGCTTTCTTT. The encoded protein is CSDRQNTEAFF.